The sequence of this T cell receptor beta chain was determined in a study of blood T cell repertoires in COVID-19. This table comes from immunoSEQ multiplex PCR, and its TCRdb copy is limited to in-frame clones, with some not included. The sample has 150,000 to 180,000 clones; about 88% are singletons. The CDR3 runs to 14 residues. The ends lost 6 bases at V and 12 bases at J; junction bases unmatched: 14. Germline CDR1 is MNHNY and CDR2 is SVGAGI (reference sequence). This receptor was identified in a woman aged 70 to 79 with acute or convalescent COVID-19. The V and J genes are TRBV6-6 and TRBJ1-2; the match to TRBD1 covers 9 bases. The specimen sequenced was peripheral blood. The chain's CDR3 is CASSSGQGLVKDTF. CDR3 bases: TGTGCCAGCAGCTCGGGACAGGGTCTGGTGAAGGACACCTTC.